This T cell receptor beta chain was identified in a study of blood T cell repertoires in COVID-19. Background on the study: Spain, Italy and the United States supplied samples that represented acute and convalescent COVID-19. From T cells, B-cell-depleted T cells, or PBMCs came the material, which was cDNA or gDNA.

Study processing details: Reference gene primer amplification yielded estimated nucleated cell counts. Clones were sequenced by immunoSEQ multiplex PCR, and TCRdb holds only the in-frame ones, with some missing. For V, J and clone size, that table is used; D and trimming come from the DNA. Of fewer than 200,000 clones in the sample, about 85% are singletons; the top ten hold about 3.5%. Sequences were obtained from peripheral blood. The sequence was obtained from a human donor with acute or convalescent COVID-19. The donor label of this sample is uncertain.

CDR3 nucleotide sequence: TGCGCCAGCAGCCCCGGCGGGACTAACTACAATGAGCAGTTCTTC. The encoded protein is CASSPGGTNYNEQFF. The chain links TRBV4-1 to TRBJ2-1; TRBD2 agrees at 7 bases. Germline CDR1 is MGHRA and CDR2 is YSYEKL. The junction had 6 bases not matched to a gene; V was cut back by 4 bases and J by 3 bases. The CDR3 contains 15 residues.